The 17 T cell receptor beta chains below were found in one sample sequenced in a study of human T cells and chemical hapten exposure. Treatment defined: therapeutic diphenylcyclopropenone sensitization with weekly scalp DPC. Unique molecular identifiers were attached to individual cDNA molecules during library preparation. TCRdb re-derived calls from the reads in MiXCR, one entry per CDR3 protein. Of about 2,600 distinct CDR3 sequences in the sample, 46% were seen once. This specimen was whole blood, taken before DPC sensitization or 2, 6, or about 24 weeks after (not recorded which). The receptors shown here come from an adult with alopecia areata. Some clones in this sample may be carry-over from other donors' samples. This table probably holds off-target reads from a library built for another chain.

This clonotype was counted between two and nine times. This rearrangement joins TRBV7-6 to TRBJ2-7, with a possible D match to TRBD1 (5 bases). CDR1 SGHVS and CDR2 FNYEAQ come from the germline V gene. The CDR3 covers 14 residues. With 1 base removed from V and 2 bases from J, the gap between germline ends came to 9 bases. The CDR3 coding sequence is TGTGCCAGCAGCTTAGGACAGCTCCCCTACGAGCAGTACTTC. Translation gives CASSLGQLPYEQYF.

CDR3 sequence: CASSLSNGGPYEQYF. In DNA form, the CDR3 reads TGTGCCAGCTCACTCTCCAACGGGGGGCCCTACGAGCAGTACTTC. The rearrangement joins TRBV18 to TRBJ2-7; the D gene is possibly TRBD2 (7 bases). This CDR3 spans 15 amino acids. Germline V gives CDR1 KGHSH, CDR2 LQKENI. V lost 4 bases and J lost 2, with 15 bases in between.

This rearrangement joins TRBV20-1 to TRBJ2-4; no definite D call. Germline V CDR1 and CDR2: DFQATT, SNEGSKA (reference sequence). The CDR3 consists of 15 residues. Trimming took 1 base from V and 1 from J, leaving 11 bases between them. DNA of the CDR3: TGCAGTGCTAGAGCCCTTGACACCGCCAAAAACATTCAGTACTTC. This gives the protein CSARALDTAKNIQYF.

This clonotype was observed a handful of times. This chain uses TRBV18 with TRBJ2-7; the D call may be TRBD1 or TRBD2 (5 bases each). CDR3 length: 15 amino acids. Looked up from germline, CDR1 is KGHSH and CDR2 is LQKENI. V lost 4 bases and J 4 bases, leaving 17 bases between the germline ends. CDR3 DNA: TGTGCCAGCTCACTGGGGACCGGGATCCCATACGAGCAGTACTTC. As protein: CASSLGTGIPYEQYF.

The V gene is TRBV29-1, the J gene TRBJ2-5, with 11 bases lining up with TRBD2. Unmatched junction bases numbered 3, after V lost 5 bases and J lost 1 base. The CDR3 extends over 14 amino acids. Germline V gene data show CDR1 as SQVTM and CDR2 as ANQGSEA. The CDR3 nucleotides read TGCAGCGTTCGACTAGCGGGGATCCAAGAGACCCAGTACTTC. Translation: CSVRLAGIQETQYF.

CDR3 in amino acids: CASSALAGASYNEQFF. The CDR3 DNA sequence: TGTGCCAGTAGTGCCCTAGCGGGAGCCTCCTACAATGAGCAGTTCTTC. The genes are TRBV19 and TRBJ2-1; the match to TRBD2 covers 10 bases. Germline V gene sequence: CDR1 LNHDA, CDR2 SQIVND (reference sequence). The CDR3 extends over 16 amino acids. With 5 bases clipped from V and 0 bases from J, the junction kept 4 bases outside the gene matches.

This clonotype has more than one count but fewer than ten. This chain connects TRBV7-3 to TRBJ2-2; 10 nucleotides match TRBD1. Germline V gene sequence: CDR1 SGHTA, CDR2 FQGTGA. CDR3 length equals 16 residues. Germline trimming cut 4 bases from V and 4 bases from J; bases unmatched to any gene: 6. The CDR3 reads CASSSTGTGVTGELFF. The CDR3 DNA reads TGTGCCAGCAGCTCAACCGGGACAGGGGTCACCGGGGAGCTGTTTTTT.

The chain employs TRBV19 and TRBJ2-4; the match to TRBD1 covers 8 bases. Trimming at V came to 5 bases and at J to 0 bases, leaving 12 bases not matched to a gene. The V gene's germline CDR1 is LNHDA and CDR2 SQIVND (reference sequence). The CDR3 is 18 amino acids. CDR3 DNA: TGTGCCAGTAGTGGACAGGGTGACGCTTGGCAAGCCAAAAACATTCAGTACTTC. It specifies CASSGQGDAWQAKNIQYF. The full variable domain, completed using reference TRBV19 and TRBJ2-4, is DGGITQSPKYLFRKEGQNVTLSCEQNLNHDAMYWYRQDPGQGLRLIYYSQIVNDFQKGDIAEGYSVSREKKESFPLTVTSAQKNPTAFYLCASSGQGDAWQAKNIQYFGAGTRLSVL.

This sequence joins TRBV9 and TRBJ2-3; 7 positions agree with TRBD2. The CDR3 is 15 residues long. The V and J ends lost 3 bases and 2 bases, in that order; junction bases with no gene match: 6. CDR1 SGDLS and CDR2 YYNGEE come from the germline V gene. CDR3 sequence (DNA): TGTGCCAGCAGCGAGCCGGGACTATACACAGATACGCAGTATTTT. This encodes CASSEPGLYTDTQYF.

The gene calls are TRBV7-8 and TRBJ2-5; TRBD2 might be the D (7 bases). CDR3 length: 15 amino acids. Trimming left V 6 bases short and J 5 bases short, with 19 bases between. The germline gives CDR1 SGHVS, CDR2 FQNEAQ. The CDR3 sequence: CASSFSGGGAETQYF. CDR3 sequence (DNA): TGTGCCAGCAGTTTCAGCGGCGGGGGCGCGGAGACCCAGTACTTC.

The chain uses TRBV7-6 and TRBJ2-2; a possible D gene is TRBD2 (6 bases). V was shortened by 5 bases and J by 7 bases, with 17 bases between the two germline ends. The CDR3 loop spans 15 amino acids. Germline V gives CDR1 SGHVS, CDR2 FNYEAQ. CDR3 in amino acids: CASSTLGGPGGELFF. DNA of the CDR3: TGTGCCAGCAGCACTTTAGGAGGGCCAGGCGGGGAGCTGTTTTTT.

This clonotype was observed a handful of times. V usage is TRBV6-2 or TRBV6-3 and J usage is TRBJ2-1; possibly TRBD2 for D (5 bases). There are 16 residues in the CDR3. V was cut by 5 bases and J by 0 bases, with 14 bases left in between. The germline V gene has CDR1 MNHEY and CDR2 SVGEGT. The CDR3 DNA reads TGTGCCAGCAGTCACCCCCGAGGGAGCTCCTACAATGAGCAGTTCTTC. Its translation is CASSHPRGSSYNEQFF.

The chain has TRBV7-9 and TRBJ2-4; possibly TRBD1 or TRBD2 for D (5 bases each). The V gene's germline CDR1 is SEHNR and CDR2 FQNEAQ (reference sequence). The CDR3 is made up of 14 amino acids. Trimming took off 5 bases at V and 5 bases at J, with 13 bases between the two ends. CDR3 amino acids: CASSGRTGQNIQYF. DNA for the CDR3: TGTGCCAGCAGCGGGCGAACGGGACAAAACATTCAGTACTTC.

The chain links TRBV3-1 to TRBJ2-1; D is unclear. The CDR3 length is 14 residues. V was cut by 0 bases and J by 9 bases, with 12 bases left in between. Per germline, CDR1 LGHDT and CDR2 YNNKEL (reference sequence). For the CDR3, the DNA is TGTGCCAGCAGCCAAGACCCTGGGAAGGGTGAGCAGTTCTTC. Translation gives CASSQDPGKGEQFF.

V and J are TRBV20-1 and TRBJ1-5; 7 positions match TRBD1. The trim removed 0 bases at V and 8 bases at J, leaving 7 bases unmatched. The length of the CDR3 is 14 residues. The germline CDR1 and CDR2 sequences are DFQATT and SNEGSKA (reference sequence). CDR3 in DNA: TGCAGTGCTAGAGACTCAACAGGGGTAGAGCCCCAGCATTTT. Residues: CSARDSTGVEPQHF.

The sample holds a few counts of this clonotype. This chain joins TRBV11-2 and TRBJ2-1, with D hard to call. The germline V gene has CDR1 SGHAT and CDR2 FQNNGV. CDR3 length: 17 residues. Trimming took 2 bases from V and 0 from J, leaving 14 bases between them. CDR3 protein: CASSLISARSSYNEQFF. Here the CDR3 DNA reads TGTGCCAGCAGCTTAATCTCCGCCCGGAGCTCCTACAATGAGCAGTTCTTC. Combining the CDR3 with reference TRBV11-2 and TRBJ2-1 gives the whole variable domain EAGVAQSPRYKIIEKRQSVAFWCNPISGHATLYWYQQILGQGPKLLIQFQNNGVVDDSQLPKDRFSAERLKGVDSTLKIQPAKLEDSAVYLCASSLISARSSYNEQFFGPGTRLTVL.

This clonotype was counted a single time. The gene calls are TRBV3-1 and TRBJ2-5; D gene unclear. The CDR3 has 13 amino acids. Trimming left V 0 bases short and J 8 bases short, with 10 bases between. Germline CDR1 reads LGHDT; CDR2 reads YNNKEL (reference sequence). Here the CDR3 DNA reads TGTGCCAGCAGCCAAGATCTTCGAGGAACCCAGTACTTC. This gives the protein CASSQDLRGTQYF.